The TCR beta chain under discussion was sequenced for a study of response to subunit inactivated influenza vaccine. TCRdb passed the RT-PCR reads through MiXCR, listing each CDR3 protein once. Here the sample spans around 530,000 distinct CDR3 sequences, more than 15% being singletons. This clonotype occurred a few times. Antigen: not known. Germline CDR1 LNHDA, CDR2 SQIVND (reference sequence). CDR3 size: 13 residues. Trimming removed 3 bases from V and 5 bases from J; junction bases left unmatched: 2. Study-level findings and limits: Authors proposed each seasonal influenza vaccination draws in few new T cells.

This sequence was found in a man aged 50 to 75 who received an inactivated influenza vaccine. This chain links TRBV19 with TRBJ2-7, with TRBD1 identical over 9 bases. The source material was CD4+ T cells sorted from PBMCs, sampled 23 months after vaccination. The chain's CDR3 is CASSIRTGDEQYF. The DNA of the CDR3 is TGTGCCAGTAGTATTCGGACAGGGGACGAGCAGTACTTC.